These 26 T cell receptor beta chains share one sample of origin, sequenced in a study of Graves' ophthalmopathy and Graves' hyperthyroidism. Amplified TCR beta CDR3 regions were obtained using RNA transcripts as template. First-round RT-PCR relied on HTBI primers, and a second-round multiplex PCR came next. MiXCR, run by TCRdb on the multiplex PCR reads, gives a single entry per CDR3 protein. The data contain about 400,000 distinct CDR3 sequences, 15% of them singletons. Sequencing was carried out using peripheral blood. These receptors were collected from a woman aged 18-35 years with stable Graves' hyperthyroidism.

There are many counts of this clonotype. V gene TRBV9 combines with J gene TRBJ1-2, with 8 positions matching TRBD1. The junction had 8 bases not matched to a gene; V was cut back by 4 bases and J by 6 bases. The CDR3 is 14 residues long. The germline gives CDR1 SGDLS, CDR2 YYNGEE. The CDR3 nucleotides are TGTGCCAGCAGCCCCAGACAGGGGACTAATGGCTACACCTTC. Translation gives CASSPRQGTNGYTF.

In its sample, this clonotype was seen many times. This chain links TRBV2 with TRBJ1-1; tentatively, D is TRBD1 (6 bases). The germline gives CDR1 SNHLY, CDR2 FYNNEI. The V gene lost 7 bases and the J gene lost 1 base, with 13 bases spanning the gap. CDR3 length: 14 residues. The CDR3 sequence: CASTGDRRNTEAFF. The CDR3 DNA follows: TGTGCCAGCACGGGAGACAGGAGGAACACTGAAGCTTTCTTT. The full variable domain, with the rest looked up from reference TRBV2 and TRBJ1-1, is EPEVTQTPSHQVTQMGQEVILRCVPISNHLYFYWYRQILGQKVEFLVSFYNNEISEKSEIFDDQFSVERPDGSNFTLKIRSTKLEDSAMYFCASTGDRRNTEAFFGQGTRLTVV.

This chain uses TRBV7-3 with TRBJ2-5; no clear D gene. This CDR3 is built from 16 residues. Germline V gene data show CDR1 as SGHTA and CDR2 as FQGTGA. Trimming removed 2 bases at V and 1 base at J, with 14 bases between. The CDR3 nucleotides are TGTGCCAGCAGCTTAGTGCCTCGCCGTGCCCAAGAGACCCAGTACTTC. It codes for CASSLVPRRAQETQYF.

For this clonotype: Since the CDR3 does not end with the conserved phenylalanine or tryptophan, this likely comes from a read error. No DNA is shown, since the ends of the CDR3 on it are uncertain; the CDR3 is the one TCRdb lists. The V and J genes are TRBV6-2 or TRBV6-3 and TRBJ1-2; the DNA was not compared with TRBD1, the D call given in the table. The CDR3 spans 13 amino acids, including both terminal residues. Germline lookup yields CDR1 MNHEY and CDR2 SVGEGT. The CDR3 region is CASSYDRIDGYSY.

This clonotype has ten or more counts. The chain joins TRBV28 to TRBJ2-7; D gene ambiguous. The CDR3 totals 11 residues. V was shortened by 8 bases and J by 5 bases, with 10 bases between the two germline ends. CDR1 and CDR2 from the germline V gene are MDHEN and SYDVKM. Here the CDR3 DNA reads TGTGCCAGCCCCAAAGGCCACGAGCAGTACTTC. The encoded protein is CASPKGHEQYF.

In this sample, this clonotype turned up many times. V is TRBV29-1 and J is TRBJ2-7; 8 bases map to TRBD2. Germline V CDR1 and CDR2: SQVTM, ANQGSEA. V lost 4 bases to trimming and J lost 2 bases; unmatched junction nucleotides: 10. The CDR3 runs 15 residues. DNA of the CDR3: TGCAGCGTTGTAAGAGGTGGTAGCGGGGCCTACGAGCAGTACTTC. Translating gives CSVVRGGSGAYEQYF.

This clonotype was recorded at least ten times. This sequence joins TRBV6-1 and TRBJ1-1; D gene ambiguous. The V gene's germline CDR1 is MNHNS and CDR2 SASEGT. The CDR3 sequence is 15 residues long. Trimming left V 2 bases short and J 0 bases short, with 10 bases between. CDR3 coding DNA: TGTGCCAGCAGTGAATTGGCCGATATGAACACTGAAGCTTTCTTT. Protein sequence: CASSELADMNTEAFF.

The chain uses TRBV6-1 and TRBJ1-6, with 9 bases fitting TRBD1. Germline V gene data show CDR1 as MNHNS and CDR2 as SASEGT. The CDR3 runs 15 residues. V lost 6 bases to trimming and J lost 9 bases; unmatched junction nucleotides: 9. The CDR3 sequence: CASSPGTGKSSPLHF. In DNA, the CDR3 is TGTGCCAGCAGCCCCGGGACAGGGAAGAGTTCACCCCTCCACTTT.

This clonotype was seen at least ten times. The genes are TRBV6-2 or TRBV6-3 and TRBJ2-4; D could derive from TRBD1 or TRBD2 (5 bases each). CDR3 size: 14 residues. Germline V CDR1 and CDR2: MNHEY, SVGEGT. V was cut by 6 bases and J by 14 bases, with 23 bases left in between. The CDR3 coding sequence is TGTGCCAGCAGCGACTCCGAGGGGCCCAACCTTAAGTACTTC. Translated: CASSDSEGPNLKYF.

This clonotype was counted ten times or more. The V and J genes are TRBV6-1 and TRBJ2-7; D gene unclear. CDR1 and CDR2 from the germline V gene are MNHNS and SASEGT. The CDR3 consists of 12 residues. V lost 10 bases and J lost 2, with 12 bases in between. For the CDR3, the DNA is TGTGCCACCCTCAAGGATCCCTACGAGCAGTACTTC. Translated: CATLKDPYEQYF.

This clonotype was counted many times. In DNA form, the CDR3 reads TGTGCCAGCAGCTTAATAGCTTTTTCGAACACTGAAGCTTTCTTT. As protein: CASSLIAFSNTEAFF. The V call is TRBV13, the J call TRBJ1-1; D is unresolved. Germline V lookup: CDR1 PRHDT, CDR2 FYEKMQ (reference sequence). Trimming cost V 2 bases and J 1 base, with 11 bases left between them. The CDR3 extends over 15 amino acids.

This clonotype was detected a few times. V usage is TRBV6-4 and J usage is TRBJ1-3; the match to TRBD1 covers 12 bases. The V segment lost 6 bases and the J segment 1 base; nucleotides outside the gene matches: 13. The CDR3 covers 19 residues. Per germline, CDR1 MRHNA and CDR2 SNTAGT. The DNA of the CDR3 is TGTGCCAGCAGGAACCGGGACAGGGGGCGAGTTTTTTCTGGAAACACCATATATTTT. Its translation: CASRNRDRGRVFSGNTIYF.

This clonotype was counted ten times or more. The V gene is TRBV7-8, the J gene TRBJ2-3, with no clear D. The germline CDR1 and CDR2 sequences are SGHVS and FQNEAQ. The CDR3 consists of 15 residues. V was shortened by 1 base and J by 2 bases, with 10 bases between the two germline ends. CDR3 coding DNA: TGTGCCAGCAGCTTAGAGGGCGGATTCACAGATACGCAGTATTTT. Its protein product is CASSLEGGFTDTQYF.

This clonotype was found many times. The V gene is TRBV6-2 or TRBV6-3, the J gene TRBJ2-2; tentative D call: TRBD2 (6 bases). V was cut by 9 bases and J by 1 base, with 9 bases left in between. The germline gives CDR1 MNHEY, CDR2 SVGEGT. The CDR3 sequence is 13 residues long. CDR3 sequence: CASGRGNTGELFF. In DNA, the CDR3 is TGTGCCAGTGGGCGGGGGAACACCGGGGAGCTGTTTTTT.

This clonotype occurred many times. As DNA, the CDR3 is TGTGCCAGCAGTATCGGACAGGGGAACCCTATTATGCAGCCCCAGCATTTT. As protein: CASSIGQGNPIMQPQHF. The genes are TRBV27 and TRBJ1-5; TRBD1 matches 9 bases. J was trimmed by 7 bases and V by 5 bases; bases with no gene match: 15. CDR1 and CDR2 (germline): MNHEY, SMNVEV (reference sequence). The CDR3 length is 17 residues.

The J gene is TRBJ2-7, the V gene TRBV4-1; D remains unclear. The CDR3 totals 15 residues. Germline assignment: CDR1 MGHRA and CDR2 YSYEKL. V was pared by 5 bases and J by 1 base, with 15 bases between. In DNA form, the CDR3 reads TGCGCCAGCAGCAACCCGAACACGCTATCCTACGAGCAGTACTTC. Protein: CASSNPNTLSYEQYF.

This clonotype came up many times. V usage is TRBV2 and J usage is TRBJ2-5; 9 bases match TRBD2. Unmatched junction bases numbered 7, after V lost 4 bases and J lost 1 base. The CDR3 is 16 amino acids. Germline lookup yields CDR1 SNHLY and CDR2 FYNNEI. The CDR3, as DNA: TGTGCCAGCAGTGTTTTAGCGGGAGTCCTCCAAGAGACCCAGTACTTC. This codes for CASSVLAGVLQETQYF. The variable domain in full, completed from reference TRBV2 and TRBJ2-5, reads EPEVTQTPSHQVTQMGQEVILRCVPISNHLYFYWYRQILGQKVEFLVSFYNNEISEKSEIFDDQFSVERPDGSNFTLKIRSTKLEDSAMYFCASSVLAGVLQETQYFGPGTRLLVL.

This clonotype was picked up many times. The chain uses TRBV10-2 and TRBJ2-7; the D gene could be TRBD1 or TRBD2 (5 bases each). The germline gives CDR1 WSHSY, CDR2 SAAADI. CDR3 length: 14 residues. V was shortened by 6 bases and J by 0 bases, with 12 bases between the two germline ends. CDR3 DNA sequence: TGCGCCAGCAGGTGGGGGACCGGCTCCTACGAGCAGTACTTC. Protein product: CASRWGTGSYEQYF.

This clonotype was detected many times. This rearrangement joins TRBV6-1 to TRBJ2-5; no firm D call. Trimming took 7 bases from V and 1 from J, leaving 10 bases between them. The CDR3 loop spans 13 amino acids. Looked up from germline, CDR1 is MNHNS and CDR2 is SASEGT. CDR3 sequence reads: CASTPTAQETQYF. In DNA form, the CDR3 reads TGTGCCAGCACACCGACGGCCCAAGAGACCCAGTACTTC.

This clonotype occurred a few times. This sequence joins TRBV20-1 and TRBJ2-7; 10 bases agree with TRBD1. From germline, CDR1 is DFQATT and CDR2 SNEGSKA (reference sequence). Losses at the gene ends were 2 bases for V and 0 bases for J; bases not matched to a gene: 4. CDR3 length equals 15 residues. The CDR3 loop reads CSARPRDRGSYEQYF. CDR3 in DNA: TGCAGTGCTAGACCCCGGGACAGGGGCTCCTACGAGCAGTACTTC.

This clonotype has just a few counts. A much more abundant neighbour one base away suggests this may be a read error. This chain links TRBV6-2 or TRBV6-3 with TRBJ1-5; 7 bases line up with TRBD1. CDR1 is MNHEY and CDR2 is SVGEGT in the germline V gene. The length of the CDR3 is 15 residues. The CDR3 sequence: CTSSYWGTGNQPQHF. CDR3 sequence (DNA): TGTACCAGCAGTTATTGGGGGACAGGCAATCAGCCCCAGCATTTT.

Ten or more counts support this clonotype. This chain uses TRBV27 with TRBJ2-5, with 8 nucleotides matching TRBD2. From germline, CDR1 is MNHEY and CDR2 SMNVEV (reference sequence). The CDR3 covers 15 residues. V lost 6 bases to trimming and J lost 0 bases; unmatched junction nucleotides: 6. The CDR3 DNA reads as TGTGCCAGCAGGCCGGGGGGGACGTACCAAGAGACCCAGTACTTC. Translation gives CASRPGGTYQETQYF.

This clonotype was recorded many times. This chain joins TRBV6-1 and TRBJ2-4; TRBD1 agrees at 8 bases. The CDR3 is made up of 16 amino acids. Per germline, CDR1 MNHNS and CDR2 SASEGT. The V and J ends lost 2 bases and 0 bases, in that order; junction bases with no gene match: 3. The CDR3 is CASSERDRIAKNIQYF. The CDR3 nucleotides are TGTGCCAGCAGTGAACGGGACAGGATAGCCAAAAACATTCAGTACTTC.

This clonotype came up many times. J is TRBJ2-4 and V is TRBV6-5; 8 nucleotides match TRBD1. Trimming cost V 4 bases and J 1 base; bases outside gene matches: 9. This CDR3 region has 17 residues. Germline loops: CDR1 MNHEY, CDR2 SVGAGI. The CDR3 region is CASSSAGGNGAKNIQYF. Written as DNA, the CDR3 is TGTGCCAGCAGTTCGGCAGGGGGCAATGGGGCCAAAAACATTCAGTACTTC.

This clonotype was detected only a few times. This chain joins TRBV20-1 and TRBJ1-1; D is perhaps TRBD1 (6 bases). Germline V gives CDR1 DFQATT, CDR2 SNEGSKA (reference sequence). The CDR3 sequence is 15 residues long. The ends were cut back, 0 bases at V and 3 bases at J, with 14 bases in the middle. The CDR3 DNA follows: TGCAGTGCTAGAGATTCTCGGGCAGGGGACACTGAAGCTTTCTTT. Protein: CSARDSRAGDTEAFF.

This clonotype was counted ten times or more. The V and J genes are TRBV2 and TRBJ1-1; D is undetermined. V was clipped by 0 bases and J by 1 base, with 12 bases between them. The germline CDR1 and CDR2 sequences are SNHLY and FYNNEI. The CDR3 consists of 16 residues. CDR3 sequence: CASSEALRLPNTEAFF. CDR3 bases: TGTGCCAGCAGTGAAGCGCTTCGACTTCCGAACACTGAAGCTTTCTTT. The complete variable domain, with remaining parts taken from reference TRBV2 and TRBJ1-1, reads EPEVTQTPSHQVTQMGQEVILRCVPISNHLYFYWYRQILGQKVEFLVSFYNNEISEKSEIFDDQFSVERPDGSNFTLKIRSTKLEDSAMYFCASSEALRLPNTEAFFGQGTRLTVV.